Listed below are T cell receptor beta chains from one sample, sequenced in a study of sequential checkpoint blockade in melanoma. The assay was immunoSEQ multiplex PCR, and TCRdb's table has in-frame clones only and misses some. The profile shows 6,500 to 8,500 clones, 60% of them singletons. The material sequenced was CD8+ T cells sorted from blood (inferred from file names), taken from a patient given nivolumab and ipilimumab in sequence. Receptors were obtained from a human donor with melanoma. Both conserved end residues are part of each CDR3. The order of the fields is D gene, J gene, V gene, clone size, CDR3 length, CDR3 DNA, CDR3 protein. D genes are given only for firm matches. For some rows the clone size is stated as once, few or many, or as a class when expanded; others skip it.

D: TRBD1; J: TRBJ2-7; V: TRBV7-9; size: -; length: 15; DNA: TGTGCCAGCAGCTTAGCGGGACAGGGGGAATACGAGCAGTACTTC; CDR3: CASSLAGQGEYEQYF
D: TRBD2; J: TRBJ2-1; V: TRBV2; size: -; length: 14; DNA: TGTGCCAGAGGGACTAGCGGGAGGGACAATGAGCAGTTCTTC; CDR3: CARGTSGRDNEQFF
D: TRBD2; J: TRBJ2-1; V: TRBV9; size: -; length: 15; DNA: TGTGCCAGCAGCGTAGACGGGGGGTACTACAATGAGCAGTTCTTC; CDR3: CASSVDGGYYNEQFF
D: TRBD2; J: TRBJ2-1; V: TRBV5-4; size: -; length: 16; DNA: TGTGCCAGCAGCTTGGCCTGGGTAGCGGGAGGGAATGAGCAGTTCTTC; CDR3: CASSLAWVAGGNEQFF
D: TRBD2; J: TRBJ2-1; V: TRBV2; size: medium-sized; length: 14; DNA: TGTGCCAGCAGGACTAGCGGGAGAATCGGTGAGCAGTTCTTC; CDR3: CASRTSGRIGEQFF
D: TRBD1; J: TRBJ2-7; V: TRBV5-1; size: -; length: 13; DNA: TGCGCCAGCAGGCCGACAGGGTTCCACGAGCAGTACTTC; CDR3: CASRPTGFHEQYF
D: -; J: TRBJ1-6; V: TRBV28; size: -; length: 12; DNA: TGTGCCAGCAGCCTCTATAATTCACCCCTCCACTTT; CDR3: CASSLYNSPLHF
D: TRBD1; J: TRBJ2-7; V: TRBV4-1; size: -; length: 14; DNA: TGCGCCAGCAGCCCCTCGGAAGGGGGCTTCGAGCAGTACTTC; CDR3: CASSPSEGGFEQYF
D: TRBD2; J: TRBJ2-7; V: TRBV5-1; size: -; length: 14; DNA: TGCGCCAGCAGCTTCCAGGGAGGGCCCTACGAGCAGTACTTC; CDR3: CASSFQGGPYEQYF
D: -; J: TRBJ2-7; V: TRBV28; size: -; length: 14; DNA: TGTGCCAGCACCGAAACTGGGGGGGGCCGCGAGCAGTACTTC; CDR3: CASTETGGGREQYF
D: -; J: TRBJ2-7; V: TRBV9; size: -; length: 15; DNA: TGTGCCAGCAGCCCACGGGACTCGGTTATACCTGAGCAGTACTTC; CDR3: CASSPRDSVIPEQYF
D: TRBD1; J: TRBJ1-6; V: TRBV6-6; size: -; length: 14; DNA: TGTGCCAGCAGTTCGACAGGGTGGAATTCACCCCTCCACTTT; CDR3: CASSSTGWNSPLHF
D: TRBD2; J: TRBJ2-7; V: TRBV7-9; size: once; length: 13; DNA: TGTGCCAGCAGCTTGGGACTAGCTGGAGAGCAGTACTTC; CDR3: CASSLGLAGEQYF
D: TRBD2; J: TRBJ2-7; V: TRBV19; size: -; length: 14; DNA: TGTGCCAGTAGTATAGCGGGACTAGCGTACGAGCAGTACTTC; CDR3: CASSIAGLAYEQYF
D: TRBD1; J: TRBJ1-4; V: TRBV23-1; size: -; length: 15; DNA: TGCGCCAGCAGTCCGACAGGGCTCCAGAATGAAAAACTGTTTTTT; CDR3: CASSPTGLQNEKLFF
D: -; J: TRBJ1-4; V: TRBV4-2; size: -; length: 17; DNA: TGTGCCAGCAGCCAAGACCGGAGAAGGAGGACTAATGAAAAACTGTTTTTT; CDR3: CASSQDRRRRTNEKLFF
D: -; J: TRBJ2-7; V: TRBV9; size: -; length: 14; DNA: TGTGCCAGCAGCGTAGATCTGTGGGGGCGCGAGCAGTACTTC; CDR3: CASSVDLWGREQYF
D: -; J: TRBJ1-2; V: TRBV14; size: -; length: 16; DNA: TGTGCCAGCAGCCAAGAATTGGACAGTCCCCTGGGTGGCTACACCTTC; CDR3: CASSQELDSPLGGYTF
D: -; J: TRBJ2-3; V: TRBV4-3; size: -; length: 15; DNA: TGCGCCAGCAGTCCCACGAACCGGGGTGCAGATACGCAGTATTTT; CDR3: CASSPTNRGADTQYF
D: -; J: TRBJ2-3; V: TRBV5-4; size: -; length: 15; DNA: TGTGCCAGCAGCCCAACAGCCAGGAGCACAGATACGCAGTATTTT; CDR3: CASSPTARSTDTQYF
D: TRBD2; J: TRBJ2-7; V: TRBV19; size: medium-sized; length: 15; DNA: TGTGCCAGTAGTATAGCAGCGGGAGGGCCCCTCAAGCAGTACTTC; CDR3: CASSIAAGGPLKQYF
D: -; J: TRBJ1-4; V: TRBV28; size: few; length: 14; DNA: TGTGCCAGCAGTTTCCGGACTATGTACGAAAAACTGTTTTTT; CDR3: CASSFRTMYEKLFF
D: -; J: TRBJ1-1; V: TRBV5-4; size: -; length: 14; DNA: TGTGCCAGCAGCTTCCCGGGGATGCGCACTGAAGCTTTCTTT; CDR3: CASSFPGMRTEAFF
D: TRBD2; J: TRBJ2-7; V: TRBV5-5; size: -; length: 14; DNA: TGTGCCAGCAGCCCGGGACTAGCGGCTGGATGGCAGTACTTC; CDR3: CASSPGLAAGWQYF
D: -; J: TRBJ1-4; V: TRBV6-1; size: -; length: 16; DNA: TGTGCCAGCAGTGAATATCGCAGGCAGGCAAATGAAAAACTGTTTTTT; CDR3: CASSEYRRQANEKLFF
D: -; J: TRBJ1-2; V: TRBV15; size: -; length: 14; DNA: TGTGCCACCAGCAGAGATCTTACCTTCAGTGGCTACACCTTC; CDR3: CATSRDLTFSGYTF
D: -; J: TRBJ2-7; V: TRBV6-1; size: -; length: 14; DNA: TGTGCCAGCAGTGAAATAGGGAGGGGGTACGAGCAGTACTTC; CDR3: CASSEIGRGYEQYF
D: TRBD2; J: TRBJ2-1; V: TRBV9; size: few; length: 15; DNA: TGTGCCAGCAGCCGACTAGCGGGACTATACAATGAGCAGTTCTTC; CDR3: CASSRLAGLYNEQFF
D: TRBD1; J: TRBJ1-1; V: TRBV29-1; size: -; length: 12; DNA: TGCAGCCCGGGACAGGGGCACACTGAAGCTTTCTTT; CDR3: CSPGQGHTEAFF
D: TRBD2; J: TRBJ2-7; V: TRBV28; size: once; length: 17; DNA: TGTGCCAGCAGTTTATGGGCGGAGGGGCTAGCGGTTATCGAGCAGTACTTC; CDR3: CASSLWAEGLAVIEQYF
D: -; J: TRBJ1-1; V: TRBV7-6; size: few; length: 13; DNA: TGTGCCAGCAGCTTGGGACAAAACACTGAAGCTTTCTTT; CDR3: CASSLGQNTEAFF
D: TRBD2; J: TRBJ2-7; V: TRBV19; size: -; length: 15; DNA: TGTGCCAGTAGTCCCTGGACTAGCAGTTCCTACGAGCAGTACTTC; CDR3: CASSPWTSSSYEQYF
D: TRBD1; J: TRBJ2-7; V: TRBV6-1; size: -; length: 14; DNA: TGTGCCAGCAGCCCGGGACAGGGGAGCTACGAGCAGTACTTC; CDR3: CASSPGQGSYEQYF
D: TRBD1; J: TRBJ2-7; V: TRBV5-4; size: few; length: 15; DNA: TGTGCCAGCAGCGCTCGGGACAGGGTGGGCTACGAGCAGTACTTC; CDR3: CASSARDRVGYEQYF
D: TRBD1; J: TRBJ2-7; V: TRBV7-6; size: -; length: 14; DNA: TGTGCCAGCAGCTTAGGTTCAGGGGGCCACGAGCAGTACTTC; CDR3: CASSLGSGGHEQYF
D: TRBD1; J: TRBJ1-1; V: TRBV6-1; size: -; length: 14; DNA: TGTGCCAGCACCAACCCGGGGACAGGGATTGAAGCTTTCTTT; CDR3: CASTNPGTGIEAFF
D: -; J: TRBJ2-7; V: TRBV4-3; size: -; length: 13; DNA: TGCGCCAGCAGCCAAGATAGGGGGTACGAGCAGTACTTC; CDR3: CASSQDRGYEQYF